The rows below give T cell receptor beta chains drawn from one sample of a study of T cell repertoires in cytomegalovirus infection. These receptors' antigens are unknown. One entry per CDR3 protein results from TCRdb running MiXCR on the reads. The sample consists of some 940,000 distinct CDR3 sequences, under 40% of them appearing once. The input for sequencing was cultured CD8+ T cells from PBMCs, taken from culture after CMV antigen stimulation. Receptors were obtained from a human donor in good health (CMV status not recorded). Some clones in this sample may be carry-over from other donors' samples. The conserved cysteine and the conserved F or W are not part of the CDR3 here. Where a row states a size, it is once, few, many or the class of an expanded clone; other rows omit it.

j_call | v_call | clone_size | cdr3_aa
TRBJ2-3 | TRBV12-3/TRBV12-4 | . | ASSPGSAQQY
TRBJ1-2 | TRBV4-1 | few | ASSQVYPGATHGTYGYT
TRBJ1-2 | TRBV19 | . | ASSMVGLSYGYT
TRBJ2-1 | TRBV13 | . | ASSLLRGGPNEQF
TRBJ2-5 | TRBV6-6 | . | ASSYPMGLAAETQY
TRBJ2-4 | TRBV6-1 | . | ASSEEWGSAVNIQY
TRBJ1-6 | TRBV9 | many | ASSAASSYNSPLH
TRBJ2-6 | TRBV7-9 | many | ASSPRTASSGANVLT
TRBJ2-2 | TRBV7-6 | many | ASNRGQVGELF
TRBJ2-4 | TRBV28 | . | ASGGFENIQY
TRBJ2-1 | TRBV4-3 | . | ASSQDLVAGPPYNEQF
TRBJ1-5 | TRBV6-1 | once | ASSKGWTANSNQPQH
TRBJ2-1 | TRBV12-3/TRBV12-4 | . | ASSSTFGEGVEQF
TRBJ2-1 | TRBV19 | few | ASSIESSHSYNEQF
TRBJ1-4 | TRBV7-9 | . | ASSSGQGVAGGKLF
TRBJ1-5 | TRBV2 | . | ASMPGSSNQPQH
TRBJ1-1 | TRBV7-6 | . | ANSLYGTWTDEAF
TRBJ2-2 | TRBV29-1 | few | SVGWGDGELF
TRBJ1-5 | TRBV27 | . | ASSLSHENQPQH
TRBJ2-5 | TRBV13 | . | ASSLGRTGAQETQY
TRBJ2-3 | TRBV7-6 | few | ASSLGGRDTDTQY
TRBJ2-4 | TRBV19 | . | ASSILRDDRKNIQY
TRBJ2-1 | TRBV7-8 | . | ASNEARAGVDNEQF
TRBJ1-2 | TRBV7-9 | . | ASSLRQGTNYGYT